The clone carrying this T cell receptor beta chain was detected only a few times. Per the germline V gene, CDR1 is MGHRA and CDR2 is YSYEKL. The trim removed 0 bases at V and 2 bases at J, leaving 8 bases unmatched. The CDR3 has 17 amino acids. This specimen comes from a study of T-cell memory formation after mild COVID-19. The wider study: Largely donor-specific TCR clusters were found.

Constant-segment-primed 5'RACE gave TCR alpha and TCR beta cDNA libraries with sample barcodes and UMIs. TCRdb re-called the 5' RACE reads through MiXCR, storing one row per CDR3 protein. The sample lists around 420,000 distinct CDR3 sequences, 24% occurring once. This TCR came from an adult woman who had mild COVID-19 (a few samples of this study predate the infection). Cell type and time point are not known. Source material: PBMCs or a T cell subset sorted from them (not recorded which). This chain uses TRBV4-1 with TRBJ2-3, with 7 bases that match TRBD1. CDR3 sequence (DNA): TGCGCCAGCAGCCAAGATGGGCAGGGGGTAATCACAGATACGCAGTATTTT. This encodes CASSQDGQGVITDTQYF.